This TCR beta chain was sequenced during a study of control samples from healthy donors and cancer patients. The CDR3 extends over 13 amino acids. The ends were cut back, 11 bases at V and 5 bases at J, with 15 bases in the middle. CDR1 and CDR2 (germline): LGHNT, FRNRAP. The protocol was immunoSEQ multiplex PCR, while the TCRdb copy is restricted to in-frame clones and leaves out a portion. The table records around 150,000 clones, 90% to 95% of them present only once. This sequence originates from a woman aged 40 to 50 in good health. The chain couples TRBV12-5 to TRBJ1-4, with a weak D call TRBD1 (6 bases). Input material: blood. The CDR3 DNA reads as TGTGCTTCCCAGGGGCTTCAAAATGAAAAACTGTTTTTT. Translation gives CASQGLQNEKLFF.